This is a list of T cell receptor beta chains from one sample in a study of shared clonotypes between healthy human individuals. Profiled with immunoSEQ multiplex PCR; TCRdb holds only in-frame clones, not every one. Of 2,500,000 or so clones in the sample, approximately 93% are singletons; the top ten hold around 0.37%. Material: naive CD4+ T cells from PBMCs. The receptors come from a man between 18 and 29 years old in good health. Some clones in this sample may be carry-over from other donors' samples. Both conserved end residues are trimmed from each CDR3. Expanded clones are given a class, and other clones once, few, many or no size at all.

V gene	clone size	J gene	CDR3 protein
TRBV25-1	.	TRBJ1-4	ASSGPPGHLEKLF
TRBV28	.	TRBJ2-4	ASSSGTVQNIQY
TRBV5-1	.	TRBJ1-1	ASSSPGRQGGTEAF
TRBV28	few	TRBJ1-4	ASSLVGGRSNEKLF
TRBV18	.	TRBJ2-1	ASSQGRTYNEQF
TRBV20-1	.	TRBJ2-1	SAGQVDEQF
TRBV6-6	.	TRBJ1-4	ASSYGRSNEKLF
TRBV6-5	.	TRBJ1-2	ASSYSAGYGYT
TRBV9	.	TRBJ2-2	ASSVDTTTGELF
TRBV5-1	.	TRBJ2-7	ASSQSSPRTGASEQY
TRBV18	.	TRBJ1-2	ASSPVVQPADYGYT
TRBV7-2	.	TRBJ2-1	ASTAEEASSRQF
TRBV28	.	TRBJ1-1	ASSSGGQGNTEAF
TRBV19	.	TRBJ2-2	ASTRQNTGELF
TRBV28	.	TRBJ2-2	ASRSDRATGELF
TRBV28	once	TRBJ2-7	ASSFPSGSYEQY
TRBV7-9	.	TRBJ1-4	ASSLARAGVNEKLF
TRBV4-3	.	TRBJ1-6	ASSQDSGGWGNSPLH
TRBV9	few	TRBJ1-1	ASSSGTGTEAF
TRBV10-1	.	TRBJ2-1	ASSESGLEQF
TRBV19	.	TRBJ1-1	ASRGQNTEAF
TRBV6-6	.	TRBJ2-7	ASRRDTAYEQY
TRBV7-3	.	TRBJ1-1	ASSRAGGTEAF
TRBV9	.	TRBJ2-1	ASSATSGMIVSQF
TRBV30	once	TRBJ2-5	AWTGREVQETQY
TRBV28	.	TRBJ2-7	ASSRGDGGLYEQY
TRBV7-3	.	TRBJ2-7	ASSLSSGSLEQY
TRBV5-8	.	TRBJ1-5	ASSLATGTIYQPQH
TRBV29-1	.	TRBJ2-1	SVGVGDSSYNEQF
TRBV5-1	.	TRBJ1-1	ASSRDRQAQGAF
TRBV7-2	.	TRBJ2-7	ASGGWGYEQY
TRBV5-1	.	TRBJ2-7	ASSGGSFHEQY
TRBV30	once	TRBJ2-4	AWSSGRGGKNIQY
TRBV5-4	.	TRBJ2-5	SLGRGIEETQY
TRBV7-9	.	TRBJ2-1	ASSAWDRGPEQF
TRBV9	.	TRBJ1-5	ASSTTIWEGPQH
TRBV7-2	.	TRBJ1-5	ASSLKGKGQPQH
TRBV14	.	TRBJ2-6	ASSQRHAGANVLT
TRBV28	.	TRBJ1-5	AARNRSRQPQH
TRBV5-1	.	TRBJ1-5	ASSLVDGGQPQH